Below, one T cell receptor (beta chain) is given with its context. The antigen is not known. Amplification used 60 Vbeta primers and 13 Jbeta primers. The method was immunoSEQ multiplex PCR; TCRdb's version includes in-frame clones alone and lacks a portion of them. The table includes 60,000 to 90,000 clones, 65% to 90% detected once. There are 17 residues in the CDR3. The data are from a study of cytomegalovirus exposure and HLA in healthy donors. Turning to the study itself: Findings of an earlier analysis included under 140 million unique TCR beta sequences from around 180 million T cells. Findings and limits, study-wide: For TCR beta chains, V- and J-gene trimming was later linked to a missense DCLRE1C variant. The majority of CMV-associated TCR beta chains were reported as apparently HLA-restricted in a later analysis.

The receptor was derived from a man in his 70s in good health and CMV-seropositive. The chain employs TRBV21-1 and TRBJ2-6; the table gives TRBD1 as D, unverified against the DNA. TRBV21-1 is designated a pseudogene. The sample taken for sequencing was PBMCs. For the CDR3, the DNA is TGTGCCAGCCTTACCGGGACAGGGGACTCTGGGGCCAACGTCCTGACTTTC. Encoded protein: CASLTGTGDSGANVLTF.